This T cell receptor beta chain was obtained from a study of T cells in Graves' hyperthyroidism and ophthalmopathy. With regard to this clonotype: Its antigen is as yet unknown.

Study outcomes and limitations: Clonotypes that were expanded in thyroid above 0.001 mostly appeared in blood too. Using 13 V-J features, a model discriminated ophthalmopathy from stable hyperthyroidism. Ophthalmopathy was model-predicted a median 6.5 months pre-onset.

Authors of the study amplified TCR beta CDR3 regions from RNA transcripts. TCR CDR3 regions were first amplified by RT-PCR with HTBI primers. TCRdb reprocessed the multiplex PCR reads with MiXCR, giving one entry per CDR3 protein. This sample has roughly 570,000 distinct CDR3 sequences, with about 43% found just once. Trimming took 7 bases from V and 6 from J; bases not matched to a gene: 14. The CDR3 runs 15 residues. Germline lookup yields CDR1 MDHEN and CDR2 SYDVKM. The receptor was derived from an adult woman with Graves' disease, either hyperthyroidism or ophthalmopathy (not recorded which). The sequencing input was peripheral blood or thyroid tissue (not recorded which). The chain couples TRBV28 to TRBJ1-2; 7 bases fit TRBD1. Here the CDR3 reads CASILGSGRGNGYTF. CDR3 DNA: TGTGCCAGCATTCTCGGGAGCGGCAGGGGGAATGGCTACACCTTC.